This T cell receptor beta chain stems from a study of CD8+ T cells in alopecia areata. Trimming took off 2 bases at V and 5 bases at J, with 8 bases between the two ends. The CDR3 covers 13 residues. CDR1 is SGHTA and CDR2 is FQGNSA in the germline V gene. Regarding treatment: oral pan-JAK inhibitor, 5-10 mg twice daily. TCR sequencing used cDNA made by reverse transcription of extracted RNA. Clones were read by immunoSEQ multiplex PCR, and TCRdb kept only the in-frame ones, dropping some. The sample yields some 220,000 clones, around three fifths seen once. This sequence originates from a human donor with alopecia areata. The source was CD4+ T cells sorted from blood, collected at week 4, from a patient treated with tofacitinib. This sequence joins TRBV7-2 and TRBJ2-3; D tentatively reads TRBD1 or TRBD2 (5 bases each). As DNA, the CDR3 is TGTGCCAGCAGCTTACAGGGAGTAGATACGCAGTATTTT. Translating it yields CASSLQGVDTQYF.